This is a list of T cell receptor beta chains from one sample in a study of human T cells and chemical hapten exposure. TCRdb re-analysed the RACE reads in MiXCR, keeping a single row per CDR3 protein. The data contain around 130,000 distinct CDR3 sequences, 12% of them seen just once; the ten biggest clones take up approximately 1.3%. The sample consisted of whole blood, taken in connection with sensitization to the hapten diphenylcyclopropenone (DPC). The receptors were sampled from a woman between 50 and 59 years old with alopecia areata. Some clones in this sample may be carry-over from other donors' samples. The CDR3 runs from the conserved cysteine through the conserved F or W. A D gene is named only where the DNA matches it firmly. Clone size is given for some rows only: seen once, a few or many times, or a class if the clone is expanded.

clone_size: many
j_call: TRBJ2-1
d_call: TRBD2
v_call: TRBV11-2
cdr3_aa: CASSLALAGGQNEQFF
cdr3_nt: TGTGCCAGCAGCTTAGCACTAGCGGGAGGCCAGAATGAGCAGTTCTTC

clone_size: few
j_call: TRBJ2-5
d_call: NA
v_call: TRBV19
cdr3_aa: CASSIRGETQYF
cdr3_nt: TGTGCCAGTAGTATCCGGGGAGAGACCCAGTACTTC

clone_size: NA
j_call: TRBJ2-2
d_call: TRBD1
v_call: TRBV9
cdr3_aa: CASSPPVGQPNTGELFF
cdr3_nt: TGTGCCAGCAGCCCCCCAGTGGGACAGCCGAACACCGGGGAGCTGTTTTTT

clone_size: NA
j_call: TRBJ2-1
d_call: TRBD1
v_call: TRBV11-3
cdr3_aa: CASSGGGQGADEQFF
cdr3_nt: TGTGCCAGCAGCGGAGGGGGACAGGGGGCCGATGAGCAGTTCTTC

clone_size: NA
j_call: TRBJ1-2
d_call: NA
v_call: TRBV30
cdr3_aa: CAWSATAYGYTF
cdr3_nt: TGTGCCTGGAGTGCCACGGCTTATGGCTACACCTTC

clone_size: many
j_call: TRBJ2-7
d_call: TRBD1
v_call: TRBV19
cdr3_aa: CASSAGQGLMEQYF
cdr3_nt: TGTGCCAGTAGTGCGGGACAGGGGCTCATGGAGCAGTACTTC

clone_size: few
j_call: TRBJ1-5
d_call: NA
v_call: TRBV12-3/TRBV12-4
cdr3_aa: CASSLRGGSQPQHF
cdr3_nt: TGTGCCAGCAGTTTAAGAGGAGGCAGTCAGCCCCAGCATTTT

clone_size: NA
j_call: TRBJ2-1
d_call: NA
v_call: TRBV30
cdr3_aa: CSGASRNEQFF
cdr3_nt: TGTTCGGGGGCCAGCCGGAATGAGCAGTTCTTC

clone_size: many
j_call: TRBJ2-2
d_call: NA
v_call: TRBV6-4
cdr3_aa: CASSSGGISTGELFF
cdr3_nt: TGTGCCAGCAGTTCCGGGGGAATAAGCACCGGGGAGCTGTTTTTT

clone_size: NA
j_call: TRBJ2-3
d_call: TRBD2
v_call: TRBV12-3/TRBV12-4
cdr3_aa: CASSLMGLATDTQYF
cdr3_nt: TGTGCCAGCAGTTTAATGGGACTAGCGACAGATACGCAGTATTTT